The 27 T cell receptor beta chains reported below all come from one sample, sequenced in a study of cytomegalovirus exposure and HLA in healthy donors. Researchers ran the PCR with 60 Vbeta and 13 Jbeta primers. Method: immunoSEQ multiplex PCR; TCRdb's copy keeps in-frame clones and lacks some. The profile shows some 220,000 clones, around 84% of them singletons. Sequencing was performed on PBMCs. All receptors derive from a girl between 2 and 10 years old in good health and CMV-seronegative.

The chain carries TRBV2 and TRBJ2-3; 8 positions match TRBD2. The CDR3 totals 13 residues. Germline assignment: CDR1 SNHLY and CDR2 FYNNEI. V lost 1 base and J lost 11; bases outside the gene matches: 5. This CDR3 is CASSEGRLAWQYF. In DNA, the CDR3 is TGTGCCAGCAGTGAAGGGCGACTAGCGTGGCAGTATTTT.

The V and J genes are TRBV19 and TRBJ1-1, with TRBD1 matching over 7 bases. This CDR3 has 14 residues. Germline CDR1 reads LNHDA; CDR2 reads SQIVND (reference sequence). With V trimmed by 5 bases and J by 4 bases, 7 bases remained unmatched. CDR3: CASSPWQGGTEAFF. In nucleotides, the CDR3 is TGTGCCAGTAGTCCCTGGCAGGGGGGCACTGAAGCTTTCTTT.

In this sample, this clone turned up a few times. The chain couples TRBV5-1 to TRBJ2-1; perhaps TRBD1 as D (5 bases). The CDR3 runs to 14 residues. In germline, CDR1 is SGHRS, CDR2 YFSETQ. The V end was cut by 0 bases, the J end by 10 bases, with 14 bases between. The CDR3 DNA reads TGCGCCAGCAGCTTGGCGCAGGGCGGATGGGAGCAGTTCTTC. Encoded protein: CASSLAQGGWEQFF.

DNA of the CDR3: TGTGCCAGCAGTTACTCCGGGAGGGGTTCGACTGAAGCTTTCTTT. Translated, it gives CASSYSGRGSTEAFF. The rearrangement links TRBV6-5 to TRBJ1-1; TRBD1 might be the D (5 bases). Trimming took 0 bases from V and 5 from J, leaving 13 bases between them. Germline assignment: CDR1 MNHEY and CDR2 SVGAGI. The CDR3 contains 15 residues.

This rearrangement joins TRBV6-5 to TRBJ2-7; 11 positions agree with TRBD2. CDR1 MNHEY and CDR2 SVGAGI come from the germline V gene. Trimming removed 8 bases from V and 8 bases from J; junction bases left unmatched: 8. CDR3 size: 13 residues. CDR3 region: CASSTSGSNKQYF. The CDR3, as DNA: TGTGCCAGCTCAACTAGCGGGAGTAATAAGCAGTACTTC.

This chain joins TRBV6-1 and TRBJ2-3; weak D call: TRBD1 (5 bases). Trimming cost V 5 bases and J 2 bases, with 14 bases left between them. The CDR3 is 15 residues long. Per germline, CDR1 MNHNS and CDR2 SASEGT. The CDR3 DNA follows: TGTGCCAGCAGTAAACAGGCTTTAATCACAGATACGCAGTATTTT. As protein: CASSKQALITDTQYF.

The rearrangement uses TRBV6-6 and TRBJ1-1, with 11 bases fitting TRBD1. Germline loops: CDR1 MNHNY, CDR2 SVGAGI (reference sequence). The length of the CDR3 is 15 residues. V lost 5 bases, J lost 0 bases, and 2 bases stayed unmatched. CDR3 nucleotides: TGTGCCAGCAGTAGGACAGGGGGCTTGAACACTGAAGCTTTCTTT. Amino acids: CASSRTGGLNTEAFF.

V is TRBV6-1 and J is TRBJ1-5; D not resolved. Looked up from germline, CDR1 is MNHNS and CDR2 is SASEGT. Trimming pared 0 bases from V and 5 bases from J, leaving 11 bases between. The CDR3 has 15 residues. CDR3 sequence: CASSEASGRHQPQHF. CDR3 DNA: TGTGCCAGCAGTGAAGCTAGCGGGCGGCATCAGCCCCAGCATTTT.

The chain joins TRBV2 to TRBJ2-2; 11 bases match TRBD2. The germline CDR1 and CDR2 sequences are SNHLY and FYNNEI. Trimming at V came to 4 bases and at J to 3 bases, leaving 10 bases not matched to a gene. The CDR3 consists of 18 residues. This chain's CDR3 is CASSGTFSGRVDTGELFF. In DNA form, the CDR3 reads TGTGCCAGCAGTGGAACTTTTAGCGGGAGGGTTGACACCGGGGAGCTGTTTTTT.

The chain is built from TRBV11-1 and TRBJ2-7, with 8 positions matching TRBD1. Germline values: CDR1 SGHAT, CDR2 FQDESV (reference sequence). Losses at the gene ends were 5 bases for V and 7 bases for J; bases not matched to a gene: 13. CDR3 length equals 15 residues. The CDR3 region is CASSPVDRGWREQYF. The CDR3 DNA sequence: TGTGCCAGCAGCCCGGTCGACAGGGGATGGAGAGAGCAGTACTTC. The entire variable domain, with the rest obtained from reference TRBV11-1 and TRBJ2-7, is as follows: EAEVAQSPRYKITEKSQAVAFWCDPISGHATLYWYRQILGQGPELLVQFQDESVVDDSQLPKDRFSAERLKGVDSTLKIQPAELGDSAMYLCASSPVDRGWREQYFGPGTRLTVT.

The chain recombines TRBV10-1 with TRBJ2-2; the match to TRBD2 covers 10 bases. Looked up from germline, CDR1 is WNHNN and CDR2 is SYGVQD (reference sequence). CDR3 length: 15 amino acids. V trimming: 1 base; J trimming: 11 bases; junction bases outside the gene matches: 7. CDR3 in DNA: TGCGCCAGCAGTGAGTGGGCTAGCGGGAGCGGAGAGCTGTTTTTT. It specifies CASSEWASGSGELFF.

The V and J genes are TRBV5-4 and TRBJ1-3; the match to TRBD1 covers 7 bases. Germline assignment: CDR1 SGHNT and CDR2 YYREEE (reference sequence). V trimming: 4 bases; J trimming: 4 bases; junction bases outside the gene matches: 8. The CDR3 loop spans 15 amino acids. Written as DNA, the CDR3 is TGTGCCAGCAGCGCGGGACAGCTACCCGGAAACACCATATATTTT. Translating it yields CASSAGQLPGNTIYF.

V gene TRBV5-1 combines with J gene TRBJ2-1; 9 positions match TRBD2. Germline CDR1 reads SGHRS; CDR2 reads YFSETQ. Trimming at V came to 4 bases and at J to 2 bases, leaving 7 bases not matched to a gene. The CDR3 is 16 amino acids. The CDR3 loop is CASSLPTSGTYNEQFF. The CDR3 DNA reads as TGCGCCAGCAGCCTTCCGACTAGCGGAACCTACAATGAGCAGTTCTTC.

The V gene is TRBV4-2, the J gene TRBJ2-3, with TRBD2 matching over 8 bases. After removal of 1 base from V and 0 bases from J, the junction contained 6 bases not matched to a gene. From germline, CDR1 is LGHNA and CDR2 YNFKEQ. The CDR3 has 17 amino acids. The CDR3 protein is CASSQVGGGLSTDTQYF. The CDR3 DNA reads TGTGCCAGCAGCCAAGTGGGCGGGGGGCTTAGCACAGATACGCAGTATTTT.

The CDR3 loop is CAVRFRGKNTEAFF. The CDR3, as DNA: TGTGCCGTAAGATTCAGGGGAAAGAACACTGAAGCTTTCTTT. This rearrangement joins TRBV30 to TRBJ1-1; possible D gene TRBD1, 6 bases. The germline CDR1 and CDR2 sequences are GTSNPN and SVGIG (reference sequence). This CDR3 region has 14 residues. V lost 8 bases and J 1 base, leaving 17 bases between the germline ends.

This chain joins TRBV5-1 and TRBJ1-1; D possibly corresponds to TRBD1 (5 bases). CDR3 length: 14 amino acids. From germline, CDR1 is SGHRS and CDR2 YFSETQ. V lost 4 bases, J lost 1 base, and 11 bases lay in between. The chain's CDR3 is CASSVDGQNTEAFF. CDR3 nucleotide sequence: TGCGCCAGCAGCGTCGACGGACAGAACACTGAAGCTTTCTTT.

This sequence joins TRBV9 and TRBJ2-1, with 9 bases identical to TRBD2. The CDR3 loop spans 14 amino acids. CDR1 and CDR2 (germline): SGDLS, YYNGEE. V shed 4 bases and J 10 bases; nucleotides not matched to a gene: 9. Here the CDR3 reads CASSFLAGEGEQFF. DNA of the CDR3: TGTGCCAGCAGCTTTTTAGCGGGAGAAGGAGAGCAGTTCTTC.

V usage is TRBV19 and J usage is TRBJ1-2; TRBD1 agrees at 7 bases. V was pared by 3 bases and J by 2 bases, with 6 bases of the junction left unmatched. The CDR3 has 15 amino acids. The germline CDR1 and CDR2 sequences are LNHDA and SQIVND (reference sequence). In DNA form, the CDR3 reads TGTGCCAGTAGTATCGCAGGGGGTACGAACTATGGCTACACCTTC. Translated: CASSIAGGTNYGYTF.

Comment on this clone: The junction departs from germline at one end; a sequencing error may be responsible. This sample also contains other DNA sequences that code for the same CDR3. The rearrangement joins TRBV5-1 to TRBJ2-7, with D tentatively TRBD2 (6 bases). CDR1 and CDR2 from the germline V gene are SGHRS and YFSETQ. The CDR3 sequence is 15 residues long. The CDR3 reads CASSLVAGLAEEQYF. CDR3 nucleotide sequence: TGCGCCAGCAGCTTGGTGGCGGGACTGGCGGAGGAGCAATACTTC.

The chain combines TRBV7-8 with TRBJ2-1, with 13 bases lining up with TRBD2. CDR3 size: 15 residues. J gave up 9 bases and V 4 bases, and 6 bases lay outside the gene matches. In germline, CDR1 is SGHVS, CDR2 FQNEAQ. Written as DNA, the CDR3 is TGTGCCAGCAGCTCTACTAGCGGGAGGGCCGGTGAGCAGTTCTTC. Translating gives CASSSTSGRAGEQFF. Full variable domain (outside the CDR3, taken from reference TRBV7-8 and TRBJ2-1): GAGVSQSPRYKVAKRGQDVALRCDPISGHVSLFWYQQALGQGPEFLTYFQNEAQLDKSGLPSDRFFAERPEGSVSTLKIQRTQQEDSAVYLCASSSTSGRAGEQFFGPGTRLTVL.

In its sample, this clone was seen a few times. The sample has other DNA sequences that encode this CDR3 too. The chain uses TRBV7-9 and TRBJ2-7; D is unclear. In germline, CDR1 is SEHNR, CDR2 FQNEAQ (reference sequence). V lost 2 bases and J 4 bases, leaving 3 bases between the germline ends. This CDR3 is built from 11 residues. The CDR3 protein is CASSLRYEQYF. The CDR3 region has the DNA TGTGCCAGCAGCTTACGTTACGAGCAGTACTTC.

The chain uses TRBV7-9 and TRBJ2-3, with D perhaps TRBD2 (7 bases). CDR3 length: 14 residues. Germline CDR1 SEHNR, CDR2 FQNEAQ (reference sequence). V dropped 3 bases and J dropped 4 bases, with 11 bases sitting between them. The DNA of the CDR3 is TGTGCCAGCAGCTTCGAGGGGGGGCCAGATACGCAGTATTTT. It translates to CASSFEGGPDTQYF.

V usage is TRBV5-1 and J usage is TRBJ1-1; TRBD1 is a possible D gene (6 bases). The V gene lost 0 bases and the J gene lost 0 bases, with 9 bases spanning the gap. Germline V gene lookup returns CDR1 SGHRS and CDR2 YFSETQ. CDR3 length equals 15 residues. The CDR3 loop reads CASSLEQGMNTEAFF. The CDR3 DNA reads as TGCGCCAGCAGCTTGGAACAGGGAATGAACACTGAAGCTTTCTTT.

This rearrangement joins TRBV7-9 to TRBJ1-5, with 7 bases matching TRBD1. CDR3 length: 13 residues. Germline CDR1 and CDR2: SEHNR and FQNEAQ (reference sequence). Trimming cost V 6 bases and J 4 bases; bases outside gene matches: 3. CDR3 in amino acids: CASRGQTNQPQHF. The CDR3 nucleotides read TGTGCCAGCAGGGGACAGACGAATCAGCCCCAGCATTTT.

The chain uses TRBV27 and TRBJ2-3; 8 bases agree with TRBD1. Trimming removed 2 bases from V and 3 bases from J; junction bases left unmatched: 4. There are 15 residues in the CDR3. Germline V gene lookup returns CDR1 MNHEY and CDR2 SMNVEV (reference sequence). The CDR3 DNA reads TGTGCCAGCAGTTTACAGAGACAGGGGACAGATACGCAGTATTTT. Protein: CASSLQRQGTDTQYF.

This clone was picked up a small number of times. The chain couples TRBV7-9 to TRBJ1-2; 9 positions agree with TRBD1. The CDR3 extends over 19 amino acids. Germline lookup yields CDR1 SEHNR and CDR2 FQNEAQ (reference sequence). V shed 0 bases, J shed 0 bases, and the junction held 11 bases outside the gene matches. The CDR3 is CASSLAQGANYGANYGYTF. The CDR3 DNA is TGTGCCAGCAGCTTAGCACAGGGGGCTAACTATGGGGCTAACTATGGCTACACCTTC. The whole variable domain, remainder taken from reference TRBV7-9 and TRBJ1-2, is DTGVSQNPRHKITKRGQNVTFRCDPISEHNRLYWYRQTLGQGPEFLTYFQNEAQLEKSRLLSDRFSAERPKGSFSTLEIQRTEQGDSAMYLCASSLAQGANYGANYGYTFGSGTRLTVV.

V usage is TRBV19 and J usage is TRBJ2-2; D not certain. CDR1 LNHDA and CDR2 SQIVND come from the germline V gene (reference sequence). The CDR3 runs 14 residues. Trimming cost V 6 bases and J 5 bases, with 13 bases left between them. CDR3 in amino acids: CASSHAVGTGELFF. The DNA for the CDR3 is TGTGCCAGTAGCCATGCGGTTGGGACCGGGGAGCTGTTTTTT.